The TCR beta chain described here comes from a study of Graves' ophthalmopathy and Graves' hyperthyroidism. This clonotype showed up many times. Its cognate antigen is unknown. This CDR3 region has 16 residues. Germline CDR1 and CDR2: SGDLS and YYNGEE. Unmatched junction bases numbered 5, after V lost 4 bases and J lost 0 bases. Transcripts of RNA were the source for amplifying TCR beta CDR3 regions. The first-round RT-PCR employed HTBI primers together with the Qiagen OneStep RT-PCR kit. A multiplex PCR was then performed as the second round. TCRdb re-called the multiplex PCR reads through MiXCR, storing one row per CDR3 protein. The table includes 400,000 to 450,000 distinct CDR3 sequences, around 21% detected once. The study, taken as a whole, reports: Ophthalmopathy progression was predicted with around 71% sensitivity and about 74% specificity. Ophthalmopathy and stable hyperthyroidism were discriminated by a 13-signature model, with over 85% sensitivity and approximately 78% specificity.

This rearrangement joins TRBV9 to TRBJ2-2; 8 positions match TRBD2. The source material was peripheral blood. The receptor was derived from a woman between 18 and 30 years old with stable Graves' hyperthyroidism. The CDR3 is CASSPSLAANTGELFF. The CDR3 DNA reads as TGTGCCAGCAGCCCCTCACTAGCGGCGAACACCGGGGAGCTGTTTTTT.